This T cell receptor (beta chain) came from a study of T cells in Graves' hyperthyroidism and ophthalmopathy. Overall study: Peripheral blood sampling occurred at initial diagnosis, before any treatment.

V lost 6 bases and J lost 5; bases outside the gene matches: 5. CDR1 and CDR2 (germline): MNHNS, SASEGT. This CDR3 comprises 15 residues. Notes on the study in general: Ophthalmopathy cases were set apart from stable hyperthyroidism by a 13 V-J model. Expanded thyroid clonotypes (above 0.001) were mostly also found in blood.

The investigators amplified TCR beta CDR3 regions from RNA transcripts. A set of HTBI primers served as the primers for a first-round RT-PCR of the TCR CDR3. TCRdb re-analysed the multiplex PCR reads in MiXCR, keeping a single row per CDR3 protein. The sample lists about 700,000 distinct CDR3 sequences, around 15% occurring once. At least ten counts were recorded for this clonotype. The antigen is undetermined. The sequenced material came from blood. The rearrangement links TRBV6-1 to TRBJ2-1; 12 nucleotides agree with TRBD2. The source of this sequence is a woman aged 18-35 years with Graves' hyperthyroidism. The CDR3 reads CASRLLAGGHNEQFF. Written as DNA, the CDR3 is TGTGCCAGCAGGCTACTAGCGGGAGGACACAATGAGCAGTTCTTC.